This T cell receptor (beta chain) was documented in a study of blood T cell repertoires in COVID-19. Methods used by the authors: From reference gene primer amplification, estimates of nucleated cell counts were derived. The repertoire was sequenced with immunoSEQ multiplex PCR; TCRdb's copy has only in-frame clones and lacks some. V, J and clone size were drawn from that table, and D and trimming were deduced from the DNA. The sample contains roughly 150,000 clones, approximately 82% of which appear only once. V lost 3 bases and J 5 bases, leaving 14 bases between the germline ends. The CDR3 is 14 residues long. In germline, CDR1 is LNHDA, CDR2 SQIVND (reference sequence).

J is TRBJ2-7 and V is TRBV19; possibly TRBD2 for D (6 bases). The sequencing input was peripheral blood. The clonotype originates from a woman aged 45-65 years in a cohort sampled during active or convalescent COVID-19. The CDR3 here is CASSMGGLPNEQYF. In DNA form, the CDR3 reads TGTGCCAGTAGTATGGGGGGACTGCCGAACGAGCAGTACTTC. The full variable domain, rest sourced from reference TRBV19 and TRBJ2-7, is DGGITQSPKYLFRKEGQNVTLSCEQNLNHDAMYWYRQDPGQGLRLIYYSQIVNDFQKGDIAEGYSVSREKKESFPLTVTSAQKNPTAFYLCASSMGGLPNEQYFGPGTRLTVT.